Below, 31 T cell receptor beta chains from the same sample are listed, as sequenced in a study of blood T cell repertoires in COVID-19 (dated by TCRdb to the early 2020s). Library construction relied on the immunoSEQ multiplex PCR assay. The source is immuneACCESS, and TCRdb retained only in-frame sequences with V and J called. Part of the clones is not carried over; for the studies checked, unresolved V genes explain less than half of this, and the remainder is unexplained. For this sample the table gives 60,000 to 70,000 clones, of which just over 85% were detected only once. The ten largest make up about 1.5% of the sample. The sequenced material came from peripheral blood. The receptor source for this set is a woman aged 55 to 70 with acute or convalescent COVID-19.

The rearrangement uses TRBV7-6 and TRBJ2-1, with TRBD2 as a possible D gene (6 bases). Trimming stripped 2 bases from V and 5 bases from J, with 16 bases between. Germline-derived CDR1 and CDR2 are SGHVS and FNYEAQ. The CDR3 covers 16 residues. The DNA for the CDR3 is TGTGCCAGCAGCTTACGACGGCGGGAAGACAACAATGAGCAGTTCTTC. Translation: CASSLRRREDNNEQFF.

This chain connects TRBV15 to TRBJ2-7; maybe TRBD2 (6 bases). The ends were cut back, 3 bases at V and 0 bases at J, with 12 bases in the middle. Per the germline V gene, CDR1 is LNHNV and CDR2 is YYDKDF (reference sequence). The CDR3 totals 15 residues. The CDR3 DNA follows: TGTGCCACCAGCAGTTATCGGGGGATCTCCTACGAGCAGTACTTC. Its protein is CATSSYRGISYEQYF.

J is TRBJ1-5 and V is TRBV15, with 8 nucleotides matching TRBD1. CDR3 length: 17 residues. The V segment lost 0 bases and the J segment 9 bases; nucleotides outside the gene matches: 13. CDR1 LNHNV and CDR2 YYDKDF come from the germline V gene (reference sequence). The CDR3 is CATSREKAGGRFSPQHF. CDR3 DNA sequence: TGTGCCACCAGCAGAGAGAAGGCAGGGGGCCGGTTTTCGCCCCAGCATTTT.

The CDR3 DNA is TGTGCCAGTAGTGGGGGCAGAGGCAATCAGCCCCAGCATTTT. It specifies CASSGGRGNQPQHF. The chain has TRBV19 and TRBJ1-5, with D possibly TRBD1 on 6 matching bases. CDR1 is LNHDA and CDR2 is SQIVND in the germline V gene (reference sequence). The CDR3 length is 14 residues. Deletions cut 5 bases from V and 2 bases from J, with 10 bases between.

The gene calls are TRBV2 and TRBJ1-6; 7 bases map to TRBD1. Germline CDR1 is SNHLY and CDR2 is FYNNEI. Germline trimming cut 5 bases from V and 7 bases from J; bases unmatched to any gene: 5. The CDR3 sequence is 14 residues long. CDR3 in amino acids: CASSSDRANSPLHF. The CDR3 bases are TGTGCCAGCAGTTCCGACAGGGCAAATTCACCCCTCCACTTT.

The count of this clone is one. The chain joins TRBV7-2 to TRBJ1-2; 8 bases line up with TRBD1. Germline CDR1 and CDR2: SGHTA and FQGNSA. With V trimmed by 5 bases and J by 5 bases, 4 bases remained unmatched. This CDR3 has 13 residues. Here the CDR3 reads CASSQTGVYGYTF. The CDR3 DNA is TGTGCCAGCAGCCAGACAGGGGTGTATGGCTACACCTTC.

The DNA of the CDR3 is TGTGCCAGCAGCTTAGGAGGGAACTATGGCTACACCTTC. Its translation is CASSLGGNYGYTF. This chain links TRBV7-2 with TRBJ1-2, with no clear D. V was cut by 1 base and J by 2 bases, with 5 bases left in between. This CDR3 comprises 13 residues. Germline CDR1 reads SGHTA; CDR2 reads FQGNSA. Full variable domain (remainder filled in from reference TRBV7-2 and TRBJ1-2): GAGVSQSPSNKVTEKGKDVELRCDPISGHTALYWYRQSLGQGLEFLIYFQGNSAPDKSGLPSDRFSAERTGGSVSTLTIQRTQQEDSAVYLCASSLGGNYGYTFGSGTRLTVV.

J is TRBJ2-1 and V is TRBV5-6; maybe TRBD1 (6 bases). V lost 0 bases and J 7 bases, leaving 8 bases between the germline ends. Germline-derived CDR1 and CDR2 are SGHDT and YYEEEE. The CDR3 loop spans 13 amino acids. CDR3 loop: CASSLDRVNEQFF. DNA of the CDR3: TGTGCCAGCAGCTTGGACAGGGTAAATGAGCAGTTCTTC.

The rearrangement uses TRBV2 and TRBJ1-4; unclear D gene. CDR3 length: 12 amino acids. Looked up from germline, CDR1 is SNHLY and CDR2 is FYNNEI. Between the trimmed V and J ends, which lost 1 base and 12 bases, there was a span of 9 bases. The CDR3 region has the DNA TGTGCCAGCAGTGAAGGAAACTCGGAACTGTTTTTT. Its translation is CASSEGNSELFF.

This clone appeared a single time. The V call is TRBV20-1, the J call TRBJ2-5; D is unclear. The CDR3 sequence is 11 residues long. The germline V gene has CDR1 DFQATT and CDR2 SNEGSKA (reference sequence). V shed 5 bases and J shed 5 bases, with 9 bases lying between them. Written as DNA, the CDR3 is TGCAGTGCTCCCGGAGTGGAGACCCAGTACTTC. Its protein product is CSAPGVETQYF.

V is TRBV7-2 and J is TRBJ1-4, with 9 bases matching TRBD1. The CDR3 spans 14 residues. The germline CDR1 and CDR2 sequences are SGHTA and FQGNSA. V shed 5 bases, J shed 6 bases, and the junction held 4 bases outside the gene matches. This CDR3 reads CASSRDRADEKLFF. The CDR3 DNA sequence: TGTGCCAGCAGCCGGGACAGGGCGGATGAAAAACTGTTTTTT.

This clone turned up a few times. In DNA, the CDR3 is TGTGCCAGCAGTCCGGGGGTTCGTTACACTGAAGCTTTCTTT. The encoded protein is CASSPGVRYTEAFF. The chain employs TRBV3-1 (or the pseudogene TRBV3-2) and TRBJ1-1; TRBD1 is a possible D gene (5 bases). The CDR3 covers 14 residues. Trimming cost V 6 bases and J 3 bases, with 14 bases left between them. The germline gives CDR1 LGHDT, CDR2 YNNKEL (reference sequence).

The table lists this clone with a count of one. This sequence joins TRBV5-1 and TRBJ1-6; D gene unclear. CDR1 SGHRS and CDR2 YFSETQ come from the germline V gene. This CDR3 region has 16 residues. Trimming removed 0 bases from V and 0 bases from J, with 7 bases in between. The CDR3 bases are TGCGCCAGCAGCTTGGGTTGGAGCTCCTATAATTCACCCCTCCACTTT. Translated: CASSLGWSSYNSPLHF.

This clone was seen only a few times. The chain links TRBV7-3 to TRBJ2-1, with a possible D match to TRBD2 (6 bases). CDR1 is SGHTA and CDR2 is FQGTGA in the germline V gene. Trimming left V 5 bases short and J 10 bases short, with 12 bases between. The CDR3 extends over 12 amino acids. This CDR3 is CASSPGGVEQFF. In nucleotides, the CDR3 is TGTGCCAGCAGCCCAGGCGGGGTAGAGCAGTTCTTC.

The CDR3 loop reads CASSDVQYSNQPQHF. CDR3 coding DNA: TGTGCCAGCAGTGACGTACAATATAGCAATCAGCCCCAGCATTTT. The chain joins TRBV6-1 to TRBJ1-5, with D unclear. The length of the CDR3 is 15 residues. V was clipped by 3 bases and J by 0 bases, with 9 bases between them. Per germline, CDR1 MNHNS and CDR2 SASEGT.

This clone appeared a few times. The chain couples TRBV10-3 to TRBJ1-2; TRBD1 is a possible D gene (5 bases). Trimming took off 4 bases at V and 1 base at J, with 10 bases between the two ends. The CDR3 loop spans 14 amino acids. From germline, CDR1 is ENHRY and CDR2 SYGVKD. Here the CDR3 DNA reads TGTGCCATCAGTGTGCAGGGAGGTAACTATGGCTACACCTTC. Translated, it gives CAISVQGGNYGYTF.

The chain recombines TRBV7-9 with TRBJ1-3; 9 bases line up with TRBD1. The V gene end was trimmed by 6 bases and the J gene end by 0 bases; junction bases not matched to a gene: 6. The CDR3 spans 16 residues. Germline V CDR1 and CDR2: SEHNR, FQNEAQ (reference sequence). The CDR3 bases are TGTGCCAGCAGACGAGGGACAGGGAGCTCTGGAAACACCATATATTTT. It is translated as CASRRGTGSSGNTIYF.

This chain connects TRBV30 to TRBJ1-5; D possibly corresponds to TRBD1 (5 bases). V dropped 3 bases and J dropped 0 bases, with 9 bases sitting between them. This CDR3 is 14 amino acids long. The germline gives CDR1 GTSNPN, CDR2 SVGIG (reference sequence). The CDR3 nucleotides read TGTGCCTGGAGGGGGCGGGATAGCAATCAGCCCCAGCATTTT. Its protein is CAWRGRDSNQPQHF. The entire variable domain, with the rest obtained from reference TRBV30 and TRBJ1-5, is as follows: SQTIHQWPATLVQPVGSPLSLECTVEGTSNPNLYWYRQAAGRGLQLLFYSVGIGQISSEVPQNLSASRPQDRQFILSSKKLLLSDSGFYLCAWRGRDSNQPQHFGDGTRLSIL.

The chain employs TRBV7-3 and TRBJ1-2; D gene uncertain. Germline CDR1 and CDR2: SGHTA and FQGTGA. CDR3 length equals 17 residues. V was trimmed by 4 bases and J by 1 base, leaving 19 bases between them. This chain's CDR3 is CASSSPQSRGINYGYTF. The CDR3 coding sequence is TGTGCCAGCAGCTCCCCCCAGTCGCGCGGGATTAACTATGGCTACACCTTC.

The rearrangement joins TRBV20-1 to TRBJ2-1; possibly TRBD1 for D (5 bases). The CDR3 has 11 amino acids. Germline-derived CDR1 and CDR2 are DFQATT and SNEGSKA (reference sequence). CDR3 sequence reads: CSSGTYNEQFF. DNA for the CDR3: TGCAGCTCAGGGACCTACAATGAGCAGTTCTTC.

This clone was counted once. The chain joins TRBV9 to TRBJ2-3; 7 bases are shared with TRBD1. Germline-derived CDR1 and CDR2 are SGDLS and YYNGEE. This CDR3 comprises 15 residues. V trimming: 0 bases; J trimming: 0 bases; junction bases outside the gene matches: 1. DNA for the CDR3: TGTGCCAGCAGCGTAGGGGGACAGAGCACAGATACGCAGTATTTT. Translating it yields CASSVGGQSTDTQYF.

The DNA of the CDR3 is TGCGCCAGCAGCTTGAGTTCCGGGACAGGGAGGACCCAGTACTTC. Its translation is CASSLSSGTGRTQYF. This sequence joins TRBV5-1 and TRBJ2-5, with 9 bases aligning to TRBD1. Germline CDR1 and CDR2: SGHRS and YFSETQ. The J segment lost 7 bases and the V segment lost 1 base, leaving 8 bases of the junction unmatched. The CDR3 loop spans 15 amino acids.

The chain is built from TRBV6-5 and TRBJ1-1; weak D call: TRBD1 (5 bases). The V end lost 0 bases, the J end lost 5 bases, and 16 bases lay between the germline ends. The CDR3 length is 16 residues. The V gene's germline CDR1 is MNHEY and CDR2 SVGAGI. The CDR3 reads CASSYSVLEGRTEAFF. In nucleotides, the CDR3 is TGTGCCAGCAGTTACTCAGTTCTGGAGGGGAGGACTGAAGCTTTCTTT.

The V gene is TRBV13, the J gene TRBJ2-1; weak D call: TRBD2 (6 bases). Germline loops: CDR1 PRHDT, CDR2 FYEKMQ (reference sequence). This CDR3 contains 17 residues. Deletions cut 5 bases from V and 0 bases from J, with 17 bases between. CDR3 sequence: CASSPQTGESSYNEQFF. The CDR3, as DNA: TGTGCCAGCAGCCCTCAAACGGGGGAGAGCTCCTACAATGAGCAGTTCTTC.

The CDR3 DNA follows: TGTGCCAGCAGCTTGGCCCCAGGGCTGAACACTGAAGCTTTCTTT. Encoded protein: CASSLAPGLNTEAFF. V is TRBV5-6 and J is TRBJ1-1, with D possibly TRBD1 on 5 matching bases. Germline lookup yields CDR1 SGHDT and CDR2 YYEEEE. The CDR3 loop spans 15 amino acids. The germline V and J ends were trimmed by 0 bases and 0 bases, with 9 bases remaining between them.

The chain is built from TRBV28 and TRBJ2-5; a possible D gene is TRBD2 (6 bases). Germline V gene lookup returns CDR1 MDHEN and CDR2 SYDVKM. V lost 6 bases and J 2 bases, leaving 16 bases between the germline ends. CDR3 length: 15 amino acids. CDR3 residues: CASRWGVAAQETQYF. The CDR3 DNA reads as TGTGCCAGCAGATGGGGGGTAGCGGCTCAAGAGACCCAGTACTTC.

CDR3: CASSLEFGLLLNTEAFF. DNA for the CDR3: TGCGCCAGCAGCTTGGAGTTTGGCCTTCTCTTGAACACTGAAGCTTTCTTT. This sequence joins TRBV5-1 and TRBJ1-1; D not resolved. The germline CDR1 and CDR2 sequences are SGHRS and YFSETQ. Between the trimmed V and J ends, which lost 0 bases and 0 bases, there was a span of 15 bases. The CDR3 length is 17 residues.

This chain connects TRBV6-5 to TRBJ2-1; TRBD2 matches at 10 bases. The junction had 16 bases not matched to a gene; V was cut back by 8 bases and J by 12 bases. Per germline, CDR1 MNHEY and CDR2 SVGAGI. The CDR3 consists of 15 residues. CDR3 nucleotides: TGTGCCAGCCGACCGACTAGCGGGTACACAATGAGGCAGTTCTTC. Encoded protein: CASRPTSGYTMRQFF.

The rearrangement links TRBV19 to TRBJ1-5; TRBD1 matches at 8 bases. CDR1 is LNHDA and CDR2 is SQIVND in the germline V gene (reference sequence). Trimming took 8 bases from V and 7 from J; bases not matched to a gene: 16. This CDR3 spans 16 amino acids. DNA for the CDR3: TGTGCCAGTCTTGATGGGTATCGGACAGGGTTACAGCCCCAGCATTTT. This codes for CASLDGYRTGLQPQHF.

The rearrangement joins TRBV10-3 to TRBJ1-2; no definite D call. Trimming pared 2 bases from V and 5 bases from J, leaving 6 bases between. In germline, CDR1 is ENHRY, CDR2 SYGVKD. This CDR3 spans 12 amino acids. The DNA for the CDR3 is TGTGCCATCAGTGAGACTGAATATGGCTACACCTTC. Protein product: CAISETEYGYTF.

In this sample, this clone turned up a few times. J is TRBJ1-2 and V is TRBV5-1, with D tentatively TRBD1 (6 bases). Trimming shortened V by 4 bases and J by 1 base, and 14 bases separated the two germline ends. Per the germline V gene, CDR1 is SGHRS and CDR2 is YFSETQ. CDR3 size: 15 residues. The CDR3 sequence is CASSSNFRGNYGYTF. CDR3 DNA: TGCGCCAGCAGCAGCAATTTCAGGGGTAACTATGGCTACACCTTC.